This TCR beta chain was retrieved from a study of blood T cell repertoires in COVID-19. This clone was seen just once. The CDR3 extends over 14 amino acids. Between the trimmed V and J ends, which lost 1 base and 7 bases, there was a span of 13 bases. CDR1 LGHNA and CDR2 YSLEER come from the germline V gene. Original analysis: The assay estimated nucleated cells by amplifying reference gene primers. The assay was immunoSEQ multiplex PCR, and TCRdb's table has in-frame clones only and misses some. V and J calls and clone size are those listed in that table; D and trimming were worked out from the DNA. The sample consists of 200,000 to 250,000 clones, 81% of them appearing once.

This TCR derives from a woman in her forties or fifties with acute COVID-19. Sequencing input: PBMCs or T cells enriched from blood (not recorded which). The chain links TRBV4-3 to TRBJ1-2; D is undetermined. The CDR3, as DNA: TGCGCCAGCAGCCAAGCCTCCGGAGTCTCTGGCTACACCTTC. Translated: CASSQASGVSGYTF.